Sequencing of this T cell receptor beta chain was carried out in a study of early T cells in non-severe SARS-CoV-2 infection. Turning to the study itself: The sequenced material was bulk RNA from unsorted whole blood, and its chains were unpaired. Study results and limitations: VDJdb matching, biased toward anti-spike CD8 responses, missed private and CD4 specificities.

In regard to this clonotype: Antigen unknown. This may come from a read error, since a much larger clone is one base off.

Individual cDNA molecules were tagged with unique molecular identifiers. Each CDR3 protein is one row after TCRdb ran MiXCR on the 5' RACE reads. Of tens of thousands of distinct CDR3 sequences listed, roughly a sixth were seen once; the top ten hold under 9%. V was pared by 4 bases and J by 4 bases, with 1 base of the junction left unmatched. The CDR3 is 13 residues long. Germline V gene data show CDR1 as SGHAT and CDR2 as FQNNGV. This chain links TRBV11-2 with TRBJ2-5; the match to TRBD1 covers 9 bases. The clonotype originates from an adult who was a healthcare worker with PCR-confirmed SARS-CoV-2 infection or an uninfected control (not recorded which). The material was whole blood, obtained at baseline. CDR3 amino acids: CASSSDRGETQYF. CDR3 coding DNA: TGTGCCAGCAGCTCGGACAGGGGAGAGACCCAGTACTTC.